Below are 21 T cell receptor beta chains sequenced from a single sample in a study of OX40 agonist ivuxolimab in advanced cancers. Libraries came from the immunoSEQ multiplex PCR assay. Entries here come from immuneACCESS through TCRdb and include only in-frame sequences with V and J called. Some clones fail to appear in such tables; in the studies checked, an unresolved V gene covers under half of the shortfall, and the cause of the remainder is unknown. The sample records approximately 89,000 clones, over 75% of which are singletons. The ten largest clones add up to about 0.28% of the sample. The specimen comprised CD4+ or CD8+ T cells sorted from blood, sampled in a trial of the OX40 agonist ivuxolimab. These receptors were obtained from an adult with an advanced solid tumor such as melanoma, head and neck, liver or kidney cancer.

The CDR3 sequence: CASSLRVTDTQYF. The CDR3 DNA reads TGCGCCAGCAGCTTGAGGGTGACAGATACGCAGTATTTT. This chain links TRBV5-1 with TRBJ2-3; D call uncertain. CDR1 SGHRS and CDR2 YFSETQ come from the germline V gene. Trimming cost V 1 base and J 3 bases, with 6 bases left between them. The CDR3 has 13 residues.

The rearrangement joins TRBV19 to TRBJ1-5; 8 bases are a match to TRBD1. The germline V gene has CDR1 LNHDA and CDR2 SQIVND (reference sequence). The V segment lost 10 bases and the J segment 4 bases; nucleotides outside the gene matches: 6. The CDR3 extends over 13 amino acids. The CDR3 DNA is TGTGCCACCAGGGACAGGAAAAATCAGCCCCAGCATTTT. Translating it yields CATRDRKNQPQHF.

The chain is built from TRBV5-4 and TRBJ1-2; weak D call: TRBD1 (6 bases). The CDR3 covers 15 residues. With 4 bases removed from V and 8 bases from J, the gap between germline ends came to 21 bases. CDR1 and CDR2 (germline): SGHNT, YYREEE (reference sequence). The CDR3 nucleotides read TGTGCCAGCAGCGCGACCACCGACAGGATAGGAGGCTACACCTTC. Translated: CASSATTDRIGGYTF.

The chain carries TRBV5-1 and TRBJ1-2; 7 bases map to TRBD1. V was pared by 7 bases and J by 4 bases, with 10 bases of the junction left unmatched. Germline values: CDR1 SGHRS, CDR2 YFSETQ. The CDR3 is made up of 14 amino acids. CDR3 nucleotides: TGCGCCAGCTTAACCCAGCCAGGGGGCTATGGCTACACCTTC. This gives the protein CASLTQPGGYGYTF.

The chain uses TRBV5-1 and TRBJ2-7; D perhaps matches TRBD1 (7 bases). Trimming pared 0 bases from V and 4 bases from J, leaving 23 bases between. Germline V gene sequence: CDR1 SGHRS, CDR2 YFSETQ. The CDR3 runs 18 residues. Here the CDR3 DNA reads TGCGCCAGCAGCTTGGCTTCGCCAGGGGGGTTTTTTGAATACGAGCAGTACTTC. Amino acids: CASSLASPGGFFEYEQYF.

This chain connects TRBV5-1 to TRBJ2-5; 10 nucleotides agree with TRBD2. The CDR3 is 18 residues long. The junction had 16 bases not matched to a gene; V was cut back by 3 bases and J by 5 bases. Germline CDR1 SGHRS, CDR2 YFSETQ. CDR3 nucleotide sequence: TGCGCCAGCAGCTCGGGTTTGAGAGCGGGGGGGCCCGAGGAGACCCAGTACTTC. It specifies CASSSGLRAGGPEETQYF.

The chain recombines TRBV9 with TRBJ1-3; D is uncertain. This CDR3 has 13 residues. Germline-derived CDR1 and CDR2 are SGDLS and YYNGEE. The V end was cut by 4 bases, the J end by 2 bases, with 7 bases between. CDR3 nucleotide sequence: TGTGCCAGCAGCTATCAAACTGGAAACACCATATATTTT. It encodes CASSYQTGNTIYF.

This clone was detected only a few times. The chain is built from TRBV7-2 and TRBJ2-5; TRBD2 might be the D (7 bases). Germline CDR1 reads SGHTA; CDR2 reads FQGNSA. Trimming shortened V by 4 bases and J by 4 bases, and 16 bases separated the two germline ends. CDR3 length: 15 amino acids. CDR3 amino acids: CASSWGGPRRETQYF. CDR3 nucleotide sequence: TGTGCCAGCAGCTGGGGGGGGCCAAGGAGAGAGACCCAGTACTTC.

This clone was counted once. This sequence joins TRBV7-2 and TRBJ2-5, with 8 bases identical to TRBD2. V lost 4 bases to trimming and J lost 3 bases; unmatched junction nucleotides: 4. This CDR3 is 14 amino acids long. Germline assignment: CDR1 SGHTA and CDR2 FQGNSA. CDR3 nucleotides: TGTGCCAGCAGCTCGACTAGCGCCAAAGAGACCCAGTACTTC. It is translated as CASSSTSAKETQYF.

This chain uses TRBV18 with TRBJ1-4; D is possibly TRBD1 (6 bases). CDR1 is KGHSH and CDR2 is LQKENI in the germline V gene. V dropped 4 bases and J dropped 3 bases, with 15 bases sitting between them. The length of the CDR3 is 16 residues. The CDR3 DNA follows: TGTGCCAGCTCACTCTCCTTCCAGGGGTCTAATGAAAAACTGTTTTTT. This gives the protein CASSLSFQGSNEKLFF.

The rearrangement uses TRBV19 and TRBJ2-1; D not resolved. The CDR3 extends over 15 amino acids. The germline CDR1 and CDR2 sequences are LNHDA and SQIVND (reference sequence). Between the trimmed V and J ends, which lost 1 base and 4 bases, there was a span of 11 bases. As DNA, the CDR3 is TGTGCCAGTAGTATAGGGCTAACCCAGTACAATGAGCAGTTCTTC. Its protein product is CASSIGLTQYNEQFF.

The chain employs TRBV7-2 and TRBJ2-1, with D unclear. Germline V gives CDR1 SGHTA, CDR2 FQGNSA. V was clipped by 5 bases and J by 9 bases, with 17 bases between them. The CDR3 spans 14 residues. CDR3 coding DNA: TGTGCCAGCAGCCAAAGTAGGGCAAAGGTTGAGCAGTTCTTC. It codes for CASSQSRAKVEQFF. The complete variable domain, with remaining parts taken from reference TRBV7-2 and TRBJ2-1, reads GAGVSQSPSNKVTEKGKDVELRCDPISGHTALYWYRQSLGQGLEFLIYFQGNSAPDKSGLPSDRFSAERTGGSVSTLTIQRTQQEDSAVYLCASSQSRAKVEQFFGPGTRLTVL.

The CDR3 sequence: CASSPDRAGVSEQYF. CDR3 DNA: TGTGCCAGCTCACCGGACAGGGCCGGCGTCTCCGAGCAGTACTTC. The V and J genes are TRBV18 and TRBJ2-7, with TRBD1 identical over 8 bases. This CDR3 region has 15 residues. The ends lost 3 bases at V and 6 bases at J; junction bases unmatched: 10. CDR1 and CDR2 (germline): KGHSH, LQKENI.

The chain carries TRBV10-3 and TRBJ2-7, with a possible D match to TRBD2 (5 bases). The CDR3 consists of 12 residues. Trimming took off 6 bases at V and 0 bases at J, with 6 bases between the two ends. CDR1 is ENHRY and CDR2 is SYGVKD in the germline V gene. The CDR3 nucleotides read TGTGCCATCAGGGGGAGCTCCTACGAGCAGTACTTC. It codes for CAIRGSSYEQYF.

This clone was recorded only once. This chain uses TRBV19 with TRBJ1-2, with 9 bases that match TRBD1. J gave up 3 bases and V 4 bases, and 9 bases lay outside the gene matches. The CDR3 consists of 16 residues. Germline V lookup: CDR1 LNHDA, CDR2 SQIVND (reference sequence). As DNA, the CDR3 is TGTGCCAGTAGTACTACAGGGACAGGGAGTTACTATGGCTACACCTTC. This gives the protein CASSTTGTGSYYGYTF.

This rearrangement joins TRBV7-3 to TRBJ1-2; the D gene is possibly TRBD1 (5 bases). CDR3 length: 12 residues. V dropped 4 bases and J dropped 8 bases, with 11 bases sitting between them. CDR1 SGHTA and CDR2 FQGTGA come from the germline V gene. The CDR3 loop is CASSYGRDGYTF. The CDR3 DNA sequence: TGTGCCAGCAGCTACGGACGGGACGGCTACACCTTC.

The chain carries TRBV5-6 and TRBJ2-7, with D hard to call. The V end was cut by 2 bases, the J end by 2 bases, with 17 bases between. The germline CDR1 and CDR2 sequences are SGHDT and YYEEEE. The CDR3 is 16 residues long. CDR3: CASSFNLGMEPYEQYF. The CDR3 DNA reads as TGTGCCAGCAGCTTTAACTTGGGAATGGAGCCCTACGAGCAGTACTTC.

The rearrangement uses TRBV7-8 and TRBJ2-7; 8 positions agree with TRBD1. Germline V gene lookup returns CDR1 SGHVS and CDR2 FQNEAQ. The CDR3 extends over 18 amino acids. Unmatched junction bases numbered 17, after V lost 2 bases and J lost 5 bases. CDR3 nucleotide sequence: TGTGCCAGCAGCTTACGCTTACAAAGACAGGGGCGCGACCACGAGCAGTACTTC. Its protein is CASSLRLQRQGRDHEQYF.

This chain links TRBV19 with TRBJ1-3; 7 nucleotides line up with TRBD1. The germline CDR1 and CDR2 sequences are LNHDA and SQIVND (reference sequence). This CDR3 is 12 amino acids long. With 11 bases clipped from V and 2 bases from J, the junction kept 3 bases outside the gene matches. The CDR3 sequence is CAGTGAGNTIYF. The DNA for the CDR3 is TGTGCCGGCACAGGGGCTGGAAACACCATATATTTT.

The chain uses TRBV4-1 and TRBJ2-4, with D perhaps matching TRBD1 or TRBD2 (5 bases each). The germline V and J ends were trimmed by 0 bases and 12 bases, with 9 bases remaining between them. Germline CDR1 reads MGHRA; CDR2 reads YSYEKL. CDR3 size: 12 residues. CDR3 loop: CASSQEGTRQYF. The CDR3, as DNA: TGCGCCAGCAGCCAAGAGGGGACCCGTCAGTACTTC.

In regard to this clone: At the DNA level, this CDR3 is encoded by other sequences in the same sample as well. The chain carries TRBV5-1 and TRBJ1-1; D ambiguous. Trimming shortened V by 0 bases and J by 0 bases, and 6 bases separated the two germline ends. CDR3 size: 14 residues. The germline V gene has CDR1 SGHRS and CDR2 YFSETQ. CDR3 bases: TGCGCCAGCAGCTTGGACCCTTTGAACACTGAAGCTTTCTTT. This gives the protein CASSLDPLNTEAFF.